This TCR beta chain was sequenced for a study of T cell responses to AZD1222 COVID-19 vaccine. Germline values: CDR1 SGHTA, CDR2 FQGNSA. The CDR3 is 16 amino acids. V was clipped by 3 bases and J by 5 bases, with 16 bases between them. Produced via immunoSEQ multiplex PCR; TCRdb's table is partial and in-frame only. The sample has about 76,000 clones; 70% to 90% are singletons. The receptor was derived from an adult in good health. The sample here was peripheral blood, taken on day 0 of AZD1222 vaccination. The chain has TRBV7-2 and TRBJ1-4, with a possible D match to TRBD1 (6 bases). The CDR3, as DNA: TGTGCCAGCAGCTTCCAAGGGGGGCAGGGGAATGAAAAACTGTTTTTT. It encodes CASSFQGGQGNEKLFF.